These 21 T cell receptor beta chains were sequenced from one sample in a study of T cells in localized non-small cell lung cancer. Measured with immunoSEQ multiplex PCR; TCRdb has only the in-frame clones, and not every one. Altogether under 50,000 clones are present, around 86% being singletons, with the ten largest covering more than 5.5%. Sequences were derived from peripheral blood mononuclear cells, sampled before any cancer treatment. These receptor sequences come from a male donor aged 60 or older with stage II lung adenocarcinoma.

The genes are TRBV5-5 and TRBJ1-3; the D is unclear. Per the germline V gene, CDR1 is SGHKS and CDR2 is YYEKEE (reference sequence). The CDR3 runs 14 residues. V was pared by 2 bases and J by 0 bases, with 6 bases between. CDR3 region: CASSFSDSGNTIYF. CDR3 DNA sequence: TGTGCCAGCAGCTTCAGTGACTCTGGAAACACCATATATTTT.

The rearrangement uses TRBV2 and TRBJ2-7; 7 bases are shared with TRBD2. V shed 9 bases and J 6 bases; nucleotides not matched to a gene: 11. The CDR3 runs to 13 residues. Germline-derived CDR1 and CDR2 are SNHLY and FYNNEI. CDR3 in DNA: TGTGCCAGGGGATCGACTAGCAGGCGCGAGCAGTACTTC. It specifies CARGSTSRREQYF. The full variable domain, in which reference TRBV2 and TRBJ2-7 provide the parts outside the CDR3, is EPEVTQTPSHQVTQMGQEVILRCVPISNHLYFYWYRQILGQKVEFLVSFYNNEISEKSEIFDDQFSVERPDGSNFTLKIRSTKLEDSAMYFCARGSTSRREQYFGPGTRLTVT.

This chain links TRBV27 with TRBJ1-4; the D gene is possibly TRBD1 (5 bases). V was clipped by 5 bases and J by 5 bases, with 9 bases between them. Germline lookup yields CDR1 MNHEY and CDR2 SMNVEV (reference sequence). The CDR3 is made up of 13 amino acids. The CDR3 DNA sequence: TGTGCCAGCAGTGACCGACAGAATGAAAAACTGTTTTTT. It specifies CASSDRQNEKLFF.

The chain couples TRBV5-1 to TRBJ2-5; D call uncertain. Trimming took off 4 bases at V and 5 bases at J, with 6 bases between the two ends. Looked up from germline, CDR1 is SGHRS and CDR2 is YFSETQ. The CDR3 is 11 amino acids. CDR3 bases: TGCGCCAGCAGCATCGGGGAGACCCAGTACTTC. Its protein is CASSIGETQYF. The full variable domain, completed using reference TRBV5-1 and TRBJ2-5, is KAGVTQTPRYLIKTRGQQVTLSCSPISGHRSVSWYQQTPGQGLQFLFEYFSETQRNKGNFPGRFSGRQFSNSRSEMNVSTLELGDSALYLCASSIGETQYFGPGTRLLVL.

The chain joins TRBV10-1 to TRBJ1-5, with D possibly being TRBD1 (6 bases). The CDR3 runs 15 residues. Trimming took off 1 base at V and 4 bases at J, with 11 bases between the two ends. Germline V CDR1 and CDR2: WNHNN, SYGVQD (reference sequence). CDR3 loop: CASSEWGHTNQPQHF. The CDR3 nucleotides read TGCGCCAGCAGTGAGTGGGGACATACTAATCAGCCCCAGCATTTT.

The genes are TRBV10-3 and TRBJ2-7; either TRBD1 or TRBD2 may fit D (7 bases each). CDR3 length: 16 residues. In germline, CDR1 is ENHRY, CDR2 SYGVKD. Trimming took off 5 bases at V and 2 bases at J, with 19 bases between the two ends. The CDR3 bases are TGTGCCATCAGTAGGGGGGGGAGACAGGGCGCCTACGAGCAGTACTTC. It translates to CAISRGGRQGAYEQYF.

The gene calls are TRBV7-9 and TRBJ1-2, with 11 bases identical to TRBD1. Losses at the gene ends were 5 bases for V and 7 bases for J; bases not matched to a gene: 9. Per the germline V gene, CDR1 is SEHNR and CDR2 is FQNEAQ (reference sequence). The CDR3 totals 15 residues. CDR3 sequence (DNA): TGTGCCAGCAGCCCAGGACAGGGGGCGATAGGTGGCTACACCTTC. Its translation: CASSPGQGAIGGYTF.

This rearrangement joins TRBV7-2 to TRBJ2-3; D is uncertain. CDR3 length equals 15 residues. CDR1 SGHTA and CDR2 FQGNSA come from the germline V gene. The germline V and J ends were trimmed by 1 base and 0 bases, with 8 bases remaining between them. CDR3 amino acids: CASSLGGTSTDTQYF. In nucleotides, the CDR3 is TGTGCCAGCAGCTTAGGTGGCACCAGCACAGATACGCAGTATTTT.

The chain has TRBV6-5 and TRBJ2-2, with TRBD2 as a possible D gene (6 bases). In germline, CDR1 is MNHEY, CDR2 SVGAGI. The length of the CDR3 is 14 residues. Trimming pared 8 bases from V and 6 bases from J, leaving 16 bases between. CDR3 region: CASAPRGRPGELFF. The CDR3 DNA reads TGTGCCAGCGCCCCCCGAGGGAGGCCCGGGGAGCTGTTTTTT.

The chain couples TRBV21-1 to TRBJ2-2; the DNA was not used to check the table's D call, TRBD1. TRBV21-1 corresponds to a pseudogene. CDR3 size: 14 residues. The CDR3 sequence: CASPGQGYTGELFF. CDR3 bases: TGTGCCAGCCCCGGACAGGGGTACACCGGGGAGCTGTTTTTT.

The V gene is TRBV6-5, the J gene TRBJ1-1; D unresolved. Trimming took off 3 bases at V and 1 base at J, with 6 bases between the two ends. The CDR3 spans 13 residues. From germline, CDR1 is MNHEY and CDR2 SVGAGI. The CDR3 loop is CASSYEANTEAFF. CDR3 nucleotides: TGTGCCAGCAGTTATGAGGCGAACACTGAAGCTTTCTTT.

This clone is a singleton in its sample. The J gene is TRBJ1-2, the V gene TRBV29-1; 7 bases fit TRBD1. This CDR3 is 12 amino acids long. CDR1 is SQVTM, CDR2 ANQGSEA, per germline. V shed 6 bases and J 8 bases; nucleotides not matched to a gene: 9. CDR3 bases: TGCAGCGTGGCAGACAGGGCGGACGGCTACACCTTC. It specifies CSVADRADGYTF.

CDR3 DNA: TGTGCCAGCAGTTCTCGGGACAGGGGGACTGAAGCTTTCTTT. It encodes CASSSRDRGTEAFF. The chain combines TRBV6-5 with TRBJ1-1; 11 bases line up with TRBD1. V lost 4 bases, J lost 5 bases, and 3 bases stayed unmatched. Germline CDR1 is MNHEY and CDR2 is SVGAGI. The CDR3 sequence is 14 residues long.

The CDR3 DNA is TGTGCCAGCTCACCCCCCAGCTACAATGAGCAGTTCTTC. Its protein product is CASSPPSYNEQFF. V and J are TRBV18 and TRBJ2-1; no reliable D call. V dropped 3 bases and J dropped 3 bases, with 6 bases sitting between them. Germline V gene sequence: CDR1 KGHSH, CDR2 LQKENI. The CDR3 runs to 13 residues.

This sequence joins TRBV5-1 and TRBJ2-2; 7 bases are shared with TRBD1. From germline, CDR1 is SGHRS and CDR2 YFSETQ. CDR3 length: 17 residues. J gave up 6 bases and V 0 bases, and 11 bases lay outside the gene matches. This CDR3 reads CASSLAPQGSLAGELFF. The CDR3 DNA sequence: TGCGCCAGCAGCTTGGCCCCACAGGGGAGTCTAGCCGGGGAGCTGTTTTTT.

V is TRBV13 and J is TRBJ2-5; either TRBD1 or TRBD2 may fit D (5 bases each). Trimming shortened V by 3 bases and J by 9 bases, and 20 bases separated the two germline ends. CDR1 is PRHDT, CDR2 FYEKMQ, per germline (reference sequence). CDR3 length: 15 residues. For the CDR3, the DNA is TGTGCCAGCAGCTTTGGGGGAGCCCTCCTCGCGGCCCAGTACTTC. Translating gives CASSFGGALLAAQYF.

The V gene is TRBV27, the J gene TRBJ2-7; D assignment may be TRBD1 or TRBD2 (5 bases each). The CDR3 extends over 15 amino acids. CDR1 is MNHEY, CDR2 SMNVEV, per germline (reference sequence). The V gene lost 5 bases and the J gene lost 2 bases, with 16 bases spanning the gap. CDR3 coding DNA: TGTGCCAGCAGTCCGATCGGGACGGAAGCCTACGAGCAGTACTTC. Its protein is CASSPIGTEAYEQYF.

V gene TRBV25-1 combines with J gene TRBJ1-4; the D is unclear. CDR1 and CDR2 (germline): MGHDK, SYGVNS. V shed 6 bases and J shed 10 bases, with 9 bases lying between them. The CDR3 covers 11 residues. The CDR3 sequence is CASSGRRKLFF. Here the CDR3 DNA reads TGTGCCAGCAGCGGTCGTCGAAAACTGTTTTTT.

The V and J genes are TRBV6-1 and TRBJ2-7, with 10 positions matching TRBD2. CDR1 is MNHNS and CDR2 is SASEGT in the germline V gene. The J segment lost 2 bases and the V segment lost 1 base, leaving 11 bases of the junction unmatched. This CDR3 region has 18 residues. CDR3 nucleotide sequence: TGTGCCAGCAGTGAAGAAGGGTTAGCGGGAGGTATAACCTACGAGCAGTACTTC. It codes for CASSEEGLAGGITYEQYF.

The gene calls are TRBV18 and TRBJ1-2; tentatively, D is TRBD1 (6 bases). The CDR3 has 14 amino acids. V was cut by 1 base and J by 3 bases, with 9 bases left in between. Per the germline V gene, CDR1 is KGHSH and CDR2 is LQKENI. CDR3 sequence: CASSPQNRDYGYTF. CDR3 bases: TGTGCCAGCTCACCACAGAACAGGGACTATGGCTACACCTTC.

Notes on this clone: The same CDR3 arises from other DNA sequences in this sample as well. The chain uses TRBV18 and TRBJ1-3; 8 bases agree with TRBD1. The junction had 8 bases not matched to a gene; V was cut back by 6 bases and J by 4 bases. Germline V gene sequence: CDR1 KGHSH, CDR2 LQKENI. The CDR3 spans 15 residues. CDR3 residues: CASSPGQGRGNTIYF. The CDR3 DNA sequence: TGTGCCAGCTCCCCCGGACAGGGTCGGGGAAACACCATATATTTT.